This TCR beta chain was captured by sequencing in a study of cytomegalovirus exposure and HLA in healthy donors. Study-level findings and limits: The study flagged some 170 TCR beta chains as cytomegalovirus-associated.

Sequenced by immunoSEQ multiplex PCR; TCRdb stores in-frame clones only, minus some. The sample has 200,000 to 250,000 clones, over 75% seen once; the top ten hold around 12%. This clone was counted a single time. What it binds is not known. V was clipped by 9 bases and J by 8 bases; unmatched bases: 16. The CDR3 extends over 15 amino acids. Looked up from germline, CDR1 is SGHAT and CDR2 is FQDESV (reference sequence). The sample comprised PBMCs. V is TRBV11-1 and J is TRBJ2-7, with TRBD2 matching over 10 bases. The receptor comes from a man aged 18 to 29 in good health and CMV-seropositive. The CDR3 nucleotides are TGTGCCAGTGCGACACGGACTAGCGGACCTACACAGCAGTACTTC. Amino acids: CASATRTSGPTQQYF.